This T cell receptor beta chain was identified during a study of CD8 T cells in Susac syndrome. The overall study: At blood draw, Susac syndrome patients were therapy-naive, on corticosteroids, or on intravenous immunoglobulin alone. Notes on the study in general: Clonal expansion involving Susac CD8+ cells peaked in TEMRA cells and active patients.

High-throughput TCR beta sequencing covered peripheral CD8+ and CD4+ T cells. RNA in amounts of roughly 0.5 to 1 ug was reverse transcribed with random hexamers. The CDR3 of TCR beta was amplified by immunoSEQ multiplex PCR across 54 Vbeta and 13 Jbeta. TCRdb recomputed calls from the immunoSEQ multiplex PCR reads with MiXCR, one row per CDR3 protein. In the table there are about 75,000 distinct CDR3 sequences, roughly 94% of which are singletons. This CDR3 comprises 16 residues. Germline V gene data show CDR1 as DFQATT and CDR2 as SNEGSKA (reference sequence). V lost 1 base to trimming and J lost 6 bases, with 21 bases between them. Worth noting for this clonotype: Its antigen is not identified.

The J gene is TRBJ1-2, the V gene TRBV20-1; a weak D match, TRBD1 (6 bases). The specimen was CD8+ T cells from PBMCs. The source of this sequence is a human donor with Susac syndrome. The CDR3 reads CSARAELIPGVNGYTF. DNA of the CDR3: TGCAGTGCTAGAGCAGAGTTAATCCCAGGGGTGAATGGCTACACCTTC.